These T cell receptor beta chains were read from a single sample in a study of beta chain features in type 1 diabetes. Sequencing used immunoSEQ multiplex PCR; TCRdb keeps in-frame clones, though not all of them. Of some 240,000 clones detected, approximately 16% appear once; the ten largest clones hold approximately 0.086%. Sequences were obtained from naive CD4+ T cells from blood. Receptors were obtained from a man aged 25-45 years with type 1 diabetes. CDR3s include the opening cysteine and the closing phenylalanine or tryptophan. The D gene is left open where the match is weak. Clone size appears in some rows only: once, few, many, or a class for an expanded clone.

CDR3aa	CDR3nt	d_gene	v_gene	j_gene	abundance	len
CASSSGLLAKNIQYF	TGTGCCAGCAGCTCGGGACTCCTAGCCAAAAACATTCAGTACTTC	.	TRBV25-1	TRBJ2-4	.	15
CAWSLVKFTDTQYF	TGTGCCTGGAGTTTGGTAAAGTTCACAGATACGCAGTATTTT	.	TRBV30	TRBJ2-3	.	14
CASSVGSVSTDTQYF	TGTGCCAGCAGCGTAGGGAGCGTAAGCACAGATACGCAGTATTTT	.	TRBV9	TRBJ2-3	.	15
CSVEVVGGSYTGELFF	TGCAGCGTTGAAGTGGTGGGCGGGAGCTACACCGGGGAGCTGTTTTTT	TRBD2	TRBV29-1	TRBJ2-2	.	16
CASSLVGTSGGTDTQYF	TGTGCCAGCAGCTTAGTAGGGACTAGCGGGGGCACAGATACGCAGTATTTT	TRBD2	TRBV7-6	TRBJ2-3	.	17
CASTSRELNEQFF	TGTGCCAGCACCTCCAGGGAGCTCAATGAGCAGTTCTTC	.	TRBV7-9	TRBJ2-1	.	13
CASSLSVESDEQYF	TGCGCCAGCAGCTTGTCGGTGGAGTCCGACGAGCAGTACTTC	.	TRBV5-1	TRBJ2-7	.	14
CASSLNSGRAEQYF	TGTGCCAGCAGCTTAAATAGCGGGAGGGCCGAGCAGTACTTC	TRBD2	TRBV7-9	TRBJ2-7	.	14
CSVEGALNPDTEAFF	TGCAGCGTTGAGGGGGCCCTAAATCCGGACACTGAAGCTTTCTTT	.	TRBV29-1	TRBJ1-1	few	15
CASSRAGGYQPQHF	TGTGCCAGCAGCCGAGCAGGGGGGTATCAGCCCCAGCATTTT	TRBD1	TRBV7-2	TRBJ1-5	.	14
CASSQVVLSGNTIYF	TGTGCCAGCAGCCAAGTGGTCCTCTCTGGAAACACCATATATTTT	.	TRBV14	TRBJ1-3	few	15
CASSLGQGSGKLFF	TGTGCCAGCAGCTTGGGACAGGGGAGTGGAAAACTGTTTTTT	TRBD1	TRBV7-2	TRBJ1-4	few	14
CSVGQQLFRGYTF	TGCAGCGTTGGGCAGCAACTATTTCGTGGCTACACCTTC	.	TRBV29-1	TRBJ1-2	.	13
CASSSLGTDTQYF	TGTGCCAGCAGCTCCCTCGGCACAGATACGCAGTATTTT	.	TRBV9	TRBJ2-3	few	13
CTISGGNQPQHF	TGTACCATCAGTGGCGGCAATCAGCCCCAGCATTTT	.	TRBV10-3	TRBJ1-5	few	12
CASSQEETATYEQYF	TGCGCCAGCAGCCAAGAGGAAACAGCGACCTACGAGCAGTACTTC	.	TRBV4-1	TRBJ2-7	.	15
CSVGQYQETQYF	TGCAGCGTTGGACAGTACCAAGAGACCCAGTACTTC	.	TRBV29-1	TRBJ2-5	.	12
CRAGTSGRGNEQFF	TGCAGGGCCGGGACTAGCGGGAGGGGGAATGAGCAGTTCTTC	TRBD2	TRBV29-1	TRBJ2-1	few	14
CASSVGAASSGNTIYF	TGTGCCAGCAGCGTAGGGGCAGCGAGCTCTGGAAACACCATATATTTT	.	TRBV9	TRBJ1-3	.	16
CASSPSNGQETQYF	TGTGCCAGCTCACCGTCAAACGGGCAAGAGACCCAGTACTTC	.	TRBV18	TRBJ2-5	.	14
CASSLNQGSETQYF	TGTGCCAGCAGCTTAAATCAGGGTTCAGAGACCCAGTACTTC	.	TRBV7-9	TRBJ2-5	.	14
CASSSLQGSNQPQHF	TGTGCCAGCAGCTCTTTACAGGGGAGCAATCAGCCCCAGCATTTT	TRBD1	TRBV7-6	TRBJ1-5	few	15
CASDGQASYGYTF	TGTGCCAGCGACGGACAGGCCTCGTATGGCTACACCTTC	TRBD1	TRBV7-2	TRBJ1-2	few	13
CASSPRSGTFYNEQFF	TGTGCCAGCTCACCGCGATCCGGGACTTTCTACAATGAGCAGTTCTTC	.	TRBV18	TRBJ2-1	.	16
CASSEQTSGSETQYF	TGTGCCAGCAGTGAACAGACTAGCGGGAGTGAGACCCAGTACTTC	TRBD2	TRBV2	TRBJ2-5	few	15
CASSFAAGGPRAADTQYF	TGTGCCAGCAGCTTCGCAGCGGGAGGGCCGCGAGCAGCAGATACGCAGTATTTT	TRBD2	TRBV7-9	TRBJ2-3	few	18
CAWSVNRFQETQYF	TGTGCCTGGAGTGTAAACAGGTTCCAAGAGACCCAGTACTTC	.	TRBV30	TRBJ2-5	.	14
CASSPRDGSSYEQYF	TGTGCCAGCAGCCCGCGGGACGGGAGCTCCTACGAGCAGTACTTC	.	TRBV5-4	TRBJ2-7	few	15
CASSTLAGVYNEQFF	TGCGCCAGCAGCACCCTAGCGGGCGTTTACAATGAGCAGTTCTTC	TRBD2	TRBV5-1	TRBJ2-1	.	15
CASSLSRETQYF	TGTGCCAGCAGCTTAAGCCGGGAGACCCAGTACTTC	.	TRBV7-2	TRBJ2-5	once	12
CASRLQETQYF	TGTGCCAGCAGACTCCAAGAGACCCAGTACTTC	.	TRBV7-9	TRBJ2-5	few	11
CAIKGLSSYEQYF	TGTGCCATCAAGGGACTGAGCTCCTACGAGCAGTACTTC	.	TRBV10-3	TRBJ2-7	.	13
CASSLLAAATDTQYF	TGTGCTAGCAGCTTATTAGCGGCCGCCACAGATACGCAGTATTTT	.	TRBV7-7	TRBJ2-3	.	15
CAISEGGDEQYF	TGTGCCATCAGTGAGGGAGGAGACGAGCAGTACTTC	.	TRBV10-3	TRBJ2-7	few	12
CASRSPPAGGGETQYF	TGTGCCAGCAGGTCTCCCCCTGCGGGGGGTGGGGAGACCCAGTACTTC	TRBD2	TRBV7-2	TRBJ2-5	.	16
CASSLVKEKLFF	TGTGCCAGCAGCCTGGTTAAAGAAAAACTGTTTTTT	.	TRBV11-2	TRBJ1-4	few	12
CSVLLATDTQYF	TGCAGCGTCTTACTAGCGACAGATACGCAGTATTTT	TRBD2	TRBV29-1	TRBJ2-3	.	12
CASSPYITDRVGTKNIQYF	TGTGCCAGCAGTCCATATATCACAGACAGGGTGGGAACCAAAAACATTCAGTACTTC	TRBD1	TRBV28	TRBJ2-4	.	19
CASSLMDSSGNTIYF	TGTGCCAGCAGCTTAATGGACAGCTCTGGAAACACCATATATTTT	.	TRBV7-2	TRBJ1-3	.	15
CASSLTDRGEQFF	TGTGCCAGCAGCTTAACCGACCGTGGTGAGCAGTTCTTC	.	TRBV7-3	TRBJ2-1	few	13
CASSAAGTRAGETQYF	TGTGCCAGCAGCGCGGCCGGGACCCGGGCGGGAGAGACCCAGTACTTC	.	TRBV9	TRBJ2-5	few	16
CASSLVRPGYEQYF	TGCGCCAGCAGCTTGGTCCGTCCCGGCTACGAGCAGTACTTC	.	TRBV5-1	TRBJ2-7	few	14
CASSPGRHLYGYTF	TGTGCCAGCAGTCCGGGACGGCACCTCTATGGCTACACCTTC	.	TRBV28	TRBJ1-2	.	14
CAWSVPGGEPQHF	TGTGCCTGGAGTGTACCGGGGGGCGAGCCCCAGCATTTT	.	TRBV30	TRBJ1-5	.	13
CASSPDFTETQYF	TGTGCCAGTAGTCCAGACTTCACAGAGACCCAGTACTTC	.	TRBV19	TRBJ2-5	few	13
CAFGAYIPQETQYF	TGTGCCTTTGGAGCATACATACCCCAAGAGACCCAGTACTTC	.	TRBV30	TRBJ2-5	.	14
CASSQDSGRRDEQYF	TGTGCCAGCAGCCAAGATAGCGGGAGAAGGGACGAGCAGTACTTC	TRBD2	TRBV4-2	TRBJ2-7	.	15
CATSRDRISGNTIYF	TGTGCCACCAGCAGAGATCGCATTTCTGGAAACACCATATATTTT	.	TRBV15	TRBJ1-3	few	15
CASSFTAGAYNEQFF	TGTGCCAGCAGCTTCACAGCGGGAGCCTACAATGAGCAGTTCTTC	TRBD2	TRBV7-6	TRBJ2-1	.	15
CASSSYRGVGETQYF	TGTGCCAGCAGCTCTTACAGGGGAGTAGGGGAGACCCAGTACTTC	TRBD1	TRBV7-2	TRBJ2-5	.	15
CASAPGGYWQPQHF	TGTGCCAGCGCTCCAGGGGGCTATTGGCAGCCCCAGCATTTT	TRBD1	TRBV25-1	TRBJ1-5	.	14
CASLRFANTGELFF	TGTGCCAGTTTGCGGTTCGCGAACACCGGGGAGCTGTTTTTT	.	TRBV28	TRBJ2-2	few	14
CASRGQGADTQYF	TGTGCCAGCAGAGGGCAGGGGGCAGATACGCAGTATTTT	TRBD1	TRBV6-5	TRBJ2-3	few	13
CASSLGQLFTYEQYF	TGTGCCAGCAGCTTAGGGCAGCTCTTCACCTACGAGCAGTACTTC	.	TRBV7-2	TRBJ2-7	.	15
CASSLVGDFVQETQYF	TGCGCCAGCAGCTTGGTAGGCGACTTCGTCCAAGAGACCCAGTACTTC	.	TRBV5-1	TRBJ2-5	.	16